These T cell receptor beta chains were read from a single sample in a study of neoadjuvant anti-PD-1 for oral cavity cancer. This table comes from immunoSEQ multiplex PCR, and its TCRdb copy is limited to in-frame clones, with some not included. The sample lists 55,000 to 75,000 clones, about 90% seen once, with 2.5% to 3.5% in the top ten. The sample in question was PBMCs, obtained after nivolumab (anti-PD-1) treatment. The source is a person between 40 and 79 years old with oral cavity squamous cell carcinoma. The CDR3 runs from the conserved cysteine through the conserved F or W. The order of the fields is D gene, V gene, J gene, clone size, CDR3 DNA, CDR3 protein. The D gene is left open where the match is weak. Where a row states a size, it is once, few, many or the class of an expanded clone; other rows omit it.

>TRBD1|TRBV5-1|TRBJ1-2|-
TGCGCCAGCAGCTTGGTTCTTTTGAACAGGGGGCGCATTAGGTATGGCTACACCTTC
CASSLVLLNRGRIRYGYTF
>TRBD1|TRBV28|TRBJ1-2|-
TGTGCCAGCGGCAGGGGGCGCGTCTATGGCTACACCTTC
CASGRGRVYGYTF
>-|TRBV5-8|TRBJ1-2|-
TGTGCCAGCAGCTTAAACCTACGCCATGGCTACACCTTC
CASSLNLRHGYTF
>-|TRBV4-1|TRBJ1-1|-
TGCGCCAGCAGCATATTAGCAGGAGACACTGAAGCTTTCTTT
CASSILAGDTEAFF
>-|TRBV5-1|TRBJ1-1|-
TGCGCCAGCAGTGGCGGGATCGGTGGAATTTCGAACACTGAAGCTTTCTTT
CASSGGIGGISNTEAFF
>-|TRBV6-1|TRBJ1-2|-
TGTGCCAGCAGTGATATGACGGCGTCCACCTTC
CASSDMTASTF
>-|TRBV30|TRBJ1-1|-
TGTGCCTGGGCCCCCGGGGCTGAGAACACTGAAGCTTTCTTT
CAWAPGAENTEAFF
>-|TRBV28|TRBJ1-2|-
TGTGCCAGCAGACTAACCGACTATGGCTACACCTTC
CASRLTDYGYTF
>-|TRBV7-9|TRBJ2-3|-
TGTGCCAGCAGCGCCCGGGACGGGCACACAGATACGCAGTATTTT
CASSARDGHTDTQYF
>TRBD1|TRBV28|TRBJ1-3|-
TGTGCCAGCAGCCTGGACAGGTTCTCTGGAAACACCATATATTTT
CASSLDRFSGNTIYF
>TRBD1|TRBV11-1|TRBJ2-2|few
TGTGCCAGCAGCCGACAGGGGGGCACCGGGGAGCTGTTTTTT
CASSRQGGTGELFF
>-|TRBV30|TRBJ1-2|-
TGTGCCTGGACCGCGCTCCGGGTCCCAACGGGAGGCTATGGCTACACCTTC
CAWTALRVPTGGYGYTF
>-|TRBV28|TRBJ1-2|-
TGTGCCAGCAGCTTAAAACCCTATGGCTACACCTTC
CASSLKPYGYTF
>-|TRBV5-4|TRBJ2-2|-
TGTGCCAGCAGCTTTGGTGACTGGAACACCGGGGAGCTGTTTTTT
CASSFGDWNTGELFF
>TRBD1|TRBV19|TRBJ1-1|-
TGTGCCAGTGGGATCGAGGGACAGGGGAACACTGAAGCTTTCTTT
CASGIEGQGNTEAFF
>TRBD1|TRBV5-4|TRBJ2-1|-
TGTGCCAGCAGCGGATCGACAGGGCAGAATGAGCAGTTCTTC
CASSGSTGQNEQFF
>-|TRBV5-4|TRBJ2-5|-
TGTGCCAGCAGCACCCCCCGCAGTGGGGAGACCCAGTACTTC
CASSTPRSGETQYF
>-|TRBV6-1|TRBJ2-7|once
TGTGCCAGCAGCGACTTGTACGAGCAGTACTTC
CASSDLYEQYF
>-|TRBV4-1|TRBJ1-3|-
TGCGCCAGCAGCCAACCCTGGAGAGGGGGGGCGAATGGAAACACCATATATTTT
CASSQPWRGGANGNTIYF
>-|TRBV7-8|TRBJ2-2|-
TGTGCCAGCAGCTCCTACGGGTATAGCACCGGGGAGCTGTTTTTT
CASSSYGYSTGELFF
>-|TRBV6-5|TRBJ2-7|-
TGTGCCAGCGGTGGACCGCATCCCTCCTACGAGCAGTACTTC
CASGGPHPSYEQYF
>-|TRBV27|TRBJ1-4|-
TGTGCCAGCAGTTTATCGCGGGGAGGACGTGAAAAACTGTTTTTT
CASSLSRGGREKLFF
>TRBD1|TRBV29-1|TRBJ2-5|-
TGCAGCGTTGATGGGACCAGACAGGGGGACGGGGGTAGCAAAGAGACCCAGTACTTC
CSVDGTRQGDGGSKETQYF